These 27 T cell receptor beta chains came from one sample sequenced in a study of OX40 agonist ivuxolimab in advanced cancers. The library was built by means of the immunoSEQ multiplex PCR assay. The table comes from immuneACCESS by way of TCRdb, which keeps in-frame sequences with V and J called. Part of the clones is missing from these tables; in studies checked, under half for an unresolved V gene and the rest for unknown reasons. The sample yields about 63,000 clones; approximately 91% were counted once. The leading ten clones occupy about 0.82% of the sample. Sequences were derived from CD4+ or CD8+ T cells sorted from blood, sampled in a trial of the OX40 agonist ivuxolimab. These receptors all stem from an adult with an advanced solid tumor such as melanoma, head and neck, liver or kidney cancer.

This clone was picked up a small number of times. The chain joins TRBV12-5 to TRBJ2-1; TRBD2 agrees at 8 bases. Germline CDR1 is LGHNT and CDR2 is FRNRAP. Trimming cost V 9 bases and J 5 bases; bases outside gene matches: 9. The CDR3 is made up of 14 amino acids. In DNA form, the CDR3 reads TGTGCTAGCTCGTGGCGGGAGGTCGACAATGAGCAGTTCTTC. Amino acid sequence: CASSWREVDNEQFF.

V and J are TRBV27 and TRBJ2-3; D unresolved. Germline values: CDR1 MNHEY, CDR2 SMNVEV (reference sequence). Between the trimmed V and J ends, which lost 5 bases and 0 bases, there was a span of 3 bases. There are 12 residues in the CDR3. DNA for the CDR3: TGTGCCAGCAGTCCGAGCACAGATACGCAGTATTTT. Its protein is CASSPSTDTQYF.

CDR3 DNA sequence: TGTGCCACCGGTCCCGCGGGAGGTGCTGGAAACACCATATATTTT. It is translated as CATGPAGGAGNTIYF. The chain has TRBV6-5 and TRBJ1-3; D unresolved. The CDR3 runs 15 residues. The V end was cut by 10 bases, the J end by 2 bases, with 18 bases between. Germline lookup yields CDR1 MNHEY and CDR2 SVGAGI.

CDR3 sequence reads: CASSLEGGGQGNTIYF. The CDR3 DNA reads as TGTGCCAGCAGCTTAGAAGGAGGGGGCCAAGGAAACACCATATATTTT. V gene TRBV7-2 combines with J gene TRBJ1-3; 7 bases are a match to TRBD1. V dropped 1 base and J dropped 4; count of bases not matched to a gene: 7. The CDR3 spans 16 residues. From germline, CDR1 is SGHTA and CDR2 FQGNSA.

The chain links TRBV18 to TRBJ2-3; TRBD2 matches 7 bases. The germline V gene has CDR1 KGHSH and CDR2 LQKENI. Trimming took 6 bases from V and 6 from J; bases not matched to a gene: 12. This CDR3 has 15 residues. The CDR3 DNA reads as TGTGCCAGCTCTCAAGCGGGGACTCTGGGGGATACGCAGTATTTT. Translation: CASSQAGTLGDTQYF. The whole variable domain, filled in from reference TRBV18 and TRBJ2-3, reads NAGVMQNPRHLVRRRGQEARLRCSPMKGHSHVYWYRQLPEEGLKFMVYLQKENIIDESGMPKERFSAEFPKEGPSILRIQQVVRGDSAAYFCASSQAGTLGDTQYFGPGTRLTVL.

The CDR3 DNA sequence: TGTGCCAGCTCTCCGGGGTCGGGGTTGACAGATACGCAGTATTTT. Translation: CASSPGSGLTDTQYF. The chain is built from TRBV18 and TRBJ2-3; tentative D call: TRBD2 (5 bases). The CDR3 totals 15 residues. V dropped 6 bases and J dropped 3 bases, with 16 bases sitting between them. CDR1 KGHSH and CDR2 LQKENI come from the germline V gene. Using reference TRBV18 and TRBJ2-3 for the parts outside the CDR3, the full variable domain is NAGVMQNPRHLVRRRGQEARLRCSPMKGHSHVYWYRQLPEEGLKFMVYLQKENIIDESGMPKERFSAEFPKEGPSILRIQQVVRGDSAAYFCASSPGSGLTDTQYFGPGTRLTVL.

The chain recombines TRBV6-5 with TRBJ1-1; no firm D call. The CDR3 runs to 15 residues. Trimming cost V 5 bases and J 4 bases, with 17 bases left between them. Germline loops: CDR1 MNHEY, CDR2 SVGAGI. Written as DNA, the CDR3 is TGTGCCAGCAGTCACCGTGTTCATGGGATCACTGAAGCTTTCTTT. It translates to CASSHRVHGITEAFF.

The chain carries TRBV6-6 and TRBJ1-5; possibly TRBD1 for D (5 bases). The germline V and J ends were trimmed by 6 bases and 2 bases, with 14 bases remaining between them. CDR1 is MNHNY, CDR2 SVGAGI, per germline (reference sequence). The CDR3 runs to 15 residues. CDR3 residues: CASRRDRWGNQPQHF. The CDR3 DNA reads TGTGCCAGCAGACGGGACCGTTGGGGCAATCAGCCCCAGCATTTT.

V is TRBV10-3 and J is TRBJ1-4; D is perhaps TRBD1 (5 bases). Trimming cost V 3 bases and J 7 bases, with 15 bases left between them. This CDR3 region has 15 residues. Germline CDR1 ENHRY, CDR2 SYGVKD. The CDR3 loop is CAISDSDLGGEKLFF. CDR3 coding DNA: TGTGCCATCAGTGACTCCGACTTGGGGGGTGAAAAACTGTTTTTT.

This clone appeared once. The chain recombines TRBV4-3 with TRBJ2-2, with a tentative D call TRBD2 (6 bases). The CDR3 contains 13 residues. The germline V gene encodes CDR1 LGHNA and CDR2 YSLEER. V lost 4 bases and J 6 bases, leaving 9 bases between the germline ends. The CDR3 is CASSRRGSGELFF. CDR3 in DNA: TGCGCCAGCAGCCGTCGGGGGTCCGGGGAGCTGTTTTTT.

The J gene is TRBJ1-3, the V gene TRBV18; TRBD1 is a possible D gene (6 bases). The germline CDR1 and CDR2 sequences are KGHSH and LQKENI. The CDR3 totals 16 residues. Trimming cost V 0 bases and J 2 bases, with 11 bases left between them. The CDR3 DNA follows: TGTGCCAGCTCACCACCTATCAGGGGCACTGGAAACACCATATATTTT. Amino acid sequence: CASSPPIRGTGNTIYF.

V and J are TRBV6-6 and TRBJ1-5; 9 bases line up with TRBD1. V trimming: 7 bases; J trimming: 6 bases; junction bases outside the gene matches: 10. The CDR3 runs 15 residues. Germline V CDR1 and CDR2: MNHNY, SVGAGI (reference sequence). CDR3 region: CASKTGTGFSQPQHF. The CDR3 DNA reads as TGTGCCAGCAAGACCGGGACAGGGTTTTCTCAGCCCCAGCATTTT.

DNA of the CDR3: TGTGCCAGCAGCCGGTTTATGGGGCCCGTGAACACCGGGGAGCTGTTTTTT. Translated: CASSRFMGPVNTGELFF. The chain combines TRBV5-6 with TRBJ2-2; tentatively, D is TRBD1 (5 bases). Germline V lookup: CDR1 SGHDT, CDR2 YYEEEE. The germline V and J ends were trimmed by 4 bases and 1 base, with 17 bases remaining between them. CDR3 length: 17 amino acids.

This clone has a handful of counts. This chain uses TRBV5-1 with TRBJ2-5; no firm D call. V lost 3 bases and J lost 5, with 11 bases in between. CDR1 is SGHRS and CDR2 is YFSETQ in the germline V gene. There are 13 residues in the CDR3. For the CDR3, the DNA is TGCGCCAGCAGCTCCGACCCTTGGGAGACCCAGTACTTC. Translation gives CASSSDPWETQYF.

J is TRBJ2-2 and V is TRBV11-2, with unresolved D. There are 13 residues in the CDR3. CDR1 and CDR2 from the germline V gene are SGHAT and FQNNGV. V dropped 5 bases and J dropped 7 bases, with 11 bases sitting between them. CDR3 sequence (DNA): TGTGCCAGCAGCATCGTTAGGGTCGGGGAGCTGTTTTTT. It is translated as CASSIVRVGELFF.

In nucleotides, the CDR3 is TGTGCCAGCAGCTCCACAAGCGGCTCCTACGAGCAGTACTTC. Its protein product is CASSSTSGSYEQYF. The rearrangement links TRBV5-6 to TRBJ2-7, with D tentatively TRBD2 (5 bases). The germline V gene has CDR1 SGHDT and CDR2 YYEEEE. The CDR3 has 14 amino acids. The V gene lost 3 bases and the J gene lost 0 bases, with 10 bases spanning the gap.

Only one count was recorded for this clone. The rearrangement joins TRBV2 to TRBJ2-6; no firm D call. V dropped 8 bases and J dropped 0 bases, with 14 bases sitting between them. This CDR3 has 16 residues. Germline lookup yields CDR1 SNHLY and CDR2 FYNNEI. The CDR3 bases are TGTGCCAGCCCCGCCCAGAGATTCTCTGGGGCCAACGTCCTGACTTTC. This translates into CASPAQRFSGANVLTF.

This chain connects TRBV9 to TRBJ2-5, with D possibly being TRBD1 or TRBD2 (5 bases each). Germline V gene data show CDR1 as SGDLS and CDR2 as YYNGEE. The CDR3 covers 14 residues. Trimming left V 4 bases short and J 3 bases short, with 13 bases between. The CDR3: CASSPFGGKETQYF. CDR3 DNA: TGTGCCAGCAGCCCGTTTGGGGGAAAAGAGACCCAGTACTTC.

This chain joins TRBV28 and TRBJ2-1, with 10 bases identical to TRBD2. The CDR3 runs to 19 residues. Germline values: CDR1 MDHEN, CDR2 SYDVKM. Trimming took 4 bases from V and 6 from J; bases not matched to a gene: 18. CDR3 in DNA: TGTGCCAGCAGTTCGGATCTGTTGTTCCAGCGGGGGGGCGGCAATGAGCAGTTCTTC. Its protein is CASSSDLLFQRGGGNEQFF.

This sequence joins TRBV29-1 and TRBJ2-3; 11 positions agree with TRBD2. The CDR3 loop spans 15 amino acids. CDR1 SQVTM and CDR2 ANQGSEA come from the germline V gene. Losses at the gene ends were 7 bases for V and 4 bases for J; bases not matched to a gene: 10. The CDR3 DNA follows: TGCAGCGCCCAACTAGCGGGAGTGGCGGCAGATACGCAGTATTTT. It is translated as CSAQLAGVAADTQYF.

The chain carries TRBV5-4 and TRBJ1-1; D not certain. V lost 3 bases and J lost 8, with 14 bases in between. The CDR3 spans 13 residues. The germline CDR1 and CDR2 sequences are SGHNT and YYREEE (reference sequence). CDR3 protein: CASSSGRALEAFF. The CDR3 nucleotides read TGTGCCAGCAGCTCCGGGAGGGCTCTCGAAGCTTTCTTT.

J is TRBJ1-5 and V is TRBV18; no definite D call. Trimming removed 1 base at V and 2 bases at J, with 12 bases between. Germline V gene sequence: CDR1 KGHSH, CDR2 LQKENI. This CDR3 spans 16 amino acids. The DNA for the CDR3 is TGTGCCAGCTCACCACTTCCAGGAACAGGCAATCAGCCCCAGCATTTT. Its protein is CASSPLPGTGNQPQHF.

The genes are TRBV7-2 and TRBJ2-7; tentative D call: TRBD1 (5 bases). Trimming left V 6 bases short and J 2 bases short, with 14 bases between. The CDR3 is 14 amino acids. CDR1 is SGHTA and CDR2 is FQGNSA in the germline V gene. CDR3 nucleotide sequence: TGTGCCAGCAGTTCTCGACAGCTACCCTACGAGCAGTACTTC. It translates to CASSSRQLPYEQYF.

The CDR3 sequence: CASSREGSAGELFF. The CDR3 coding sequence is TGTGCCAGCAGCCGGGAGGGTAGCGCCGGGGAGCTGTTTTTT. The chain recombines TRBV7-9 with TRBJ2-2, with TRBD2 matching 8 bases. J gave up 6 bases and V 5 bases, and 5 bases lay outside the gene matches. Germline V CDR1 and CDR2: SEHNR, FQNEAQ (reference sequence). The CDR3 runs 14 residues.

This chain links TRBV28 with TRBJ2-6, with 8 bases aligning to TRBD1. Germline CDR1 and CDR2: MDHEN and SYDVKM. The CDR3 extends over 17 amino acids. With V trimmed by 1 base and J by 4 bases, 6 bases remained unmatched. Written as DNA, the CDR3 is TGTGCCAGCAGTTTATTCTCGACAGGGGCCGGGGCCAACGTCCTGACTTTC. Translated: CASSLFSTGAGANVLTF.

The CDR3 nucleotides read TGCGCCAGCAGTCAAAGGGTACAGGGCCCTAATGAAAAACTGTTTTTT. This encodes CASSQRVQGPNEKLFF. The chain has TRBV5-1 and TRBJ1-4; D possibly corresponds to TRBD1 (6 bases). From germline, CDR1 is SGHRS and CDR2 YFSETQ. This CDR3 is built from 16 residues. The V gene lost 5 bases and the J gene lost 3 bases, with 17 bases spanning the gap.

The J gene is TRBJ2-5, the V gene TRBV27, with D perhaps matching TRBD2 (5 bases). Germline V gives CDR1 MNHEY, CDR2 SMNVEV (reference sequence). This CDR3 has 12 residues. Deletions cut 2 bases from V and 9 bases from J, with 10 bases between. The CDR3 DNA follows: TGTGCCAGCAGTTTACCCCCCGGGGCCCAGTACTTC. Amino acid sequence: CASSLPPGAQYF.